This TCR beta chain was documented in a study of OX40 agonist ivuxolimab in advanced cancers. Study-wide background: The patients' treatment was ivuxolimab, an agonistic anti-OX40 (CD134) antibody.

This clone showed up just once. V lost 4 bases, J lost 4 bases, and 16 bases lay in between. Germline V gives CDR1 KGHSH, CDR2 LQKENI. This CDR3 spans 16 amino acids. The cohort excluded patients with autoimmune disease history or systemic immunosuppression. The protocol was immunoSEQ multiplex PCR, while the TCRdb copy is restricted to in-frame clones and leaves out a portion. The profile shows around 79,000 clones, about 90% of them singletons. J is TRBJ1-4 and V is TRBV18; D is undetermined. The sample was CD4+ or CD8+ T cells sorted from blood, taken in a trial of the OX40 agonist ivuxolimab. The source is an adult with an advanced solid tumor such as melanoma, head and neck, liver or kidney cancer. The CDR3 region is CASSRGSRSLNEKLFF. The CDR3 bases are TGTGCCAGCTCACGAGGTTCCAGGTCCCTTAATGAAAAACTGTTTTTT. Variable domain in full (rest from reference TRBV18 and TRBJ1-4): NAGVMQNPRHLVRRRGQEARLRCSPMKGHSHVYWYRQLPEEGLKFMVYLQKENIIDESGMPKERFSAEFPKEGPSILRIQQVVRGDSAAYFCASSRGSRSLNEKLFFGSGTQLSVL.